This T cell receptor (beta chain) originates from a study of radiotherapy plus CTLA-4 blockade in lung cancer. Whole-study findings and limits: Response was reportedly best predicted by early blood T cell clone dynamics, with interferon-beta.

This clone turned up a few times. The antigen remains unidentified. TCRdb's table, derived via immunoSEQ multiplex PCR, lists solely in-frame clones and lacks some. The profile shows approximately 65,000 clones, about 72% of them singletons. CDR3 size: 15 residues. The germline V and J ends were trimmed by 5 bases and 0 bases, with 14 bases remaining between them. CDR1 and CDR2 from the germline V gene are SEHNR and FQNEAQ (reference sequence). This sequence originates from a human donor with non-small cell lung cancer who had a complete response to radiotherapy plus ipilimumab. The material sequenced was peripheral blood, taken from a patient treated with radiotherapy plus ipilimumab. This chain uses TRBV7-9 with TRBJ2-7, with a possible D match to TRBD1 (7 bases). CDR3 protein: CASSAGQSYSYEQYV. The CDR3 DNA reads TGTGCCAGCAGCGCGGGACAGAGTTACTCCTACGAGCAGTACGTC.